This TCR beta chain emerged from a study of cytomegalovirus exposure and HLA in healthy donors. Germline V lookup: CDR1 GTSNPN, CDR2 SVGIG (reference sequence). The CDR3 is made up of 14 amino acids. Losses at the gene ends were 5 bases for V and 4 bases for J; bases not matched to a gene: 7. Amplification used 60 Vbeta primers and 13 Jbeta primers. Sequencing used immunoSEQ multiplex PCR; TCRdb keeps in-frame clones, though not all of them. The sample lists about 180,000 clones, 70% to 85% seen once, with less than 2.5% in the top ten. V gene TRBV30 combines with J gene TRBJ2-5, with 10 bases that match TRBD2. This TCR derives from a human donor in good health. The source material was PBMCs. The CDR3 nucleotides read TGTGCCTGGGCGAGCGGGGGGGCGGCAGAGACCCAGTACTTC. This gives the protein CAWASGGAAETQYF.